Sequencing of this T cell receptor (beta chain) was carried out in a study of T cell repertoires in cytomegalovirus infection. This CDR3 spans 15 amino acids. V lost 1 base and J 6 bases, leaving 14 bases between the germline ends. The V gene's germline CDR1 is SGHDT and CDR2 YYEEEE. MiXCR, run by TCRdb on the reads, gives a single entry per CDR3 protein. The sample holds about 360,000 distinct CDR3 sequences, about a sixth seen once. This chain uses TRBV5-6 with TRBJ2-1; D is possibly TRBD1 or TRBD2 (5 bases each). The sequence came from a human donor in good health (CMV status not recorded). Some clones in this sample may be carry-over from other donors' samples. Sample: PBMCs. CDR3 nucleotides: TGTGCCAGCAGCTTGCCTGAGGGGCGGGCCAATGAGCAGTTCTTC. Translated: CASSLPEGRANEQFF. Combining the CDR3 with reference TRBV5-6 and TRBJ2-1 gives the whole variable domain DAGVTQSPTHLIKTRGQQVTLRCSPKSGHDTVSWYQQALGQGPQFIFQYYEEEERQRGNFPDRFSGHQFPNYSSELNVNALLLGDSALYLCASSLPEGRANEQFFGPGTRLTVL.